The TCR beta chain under discussion was sequenced for a study of T cells in Graves' hyperthyroidism and ophthalmopathy. Study-wide points: Blood also held most thyroid clonotypes expanded beyond 0.001.

RNA transcripts gave rise to amplified TCR beta CDR3 regions. Primed by the HTBI set, a first-round RT-PCR was run on the TCR CDR3. TCRdb redid the calling of the multiplex PCR reads with MiXCR, one entry per CDR3 protein. The sample contains 560,000 or so distinct CDR3 sequences, just under 20% of which appear only once. This clonotype was counted many times. Its antigen is currently unknown. The cohort's ophthalmopathy patients, a group with duration under 3 months, had a Clinical Activity Score of at least 3 and a NOSPECS grade of at least 4. Every diagnosis used clinical symptoms, serum thyroxine and TRAb, thyroid ultrasound and orbital computed tomography. The sequencing input was blood. This clonotype was obtained from a man aged 40-50 years with Graves' ophthalmopathy.

The CDR3 bases are TGTGCCAGCAGCTTGTTTGCGGGGACGAACACCGGGGAGCTGTTTTTT. Its protein product is CASSLFAGTNTGELFF. This chain joins TRBV5-6 and TRBJ2-2; D is possibly TRBD2 (6 bases). Per the germline V gene, CDR1 is SGHDT and CDR2 is YYEEEE. The length of the CDR3 is 16 residues. V was clipped by 1 base and J by 0 bases, with 10 bases between them. Complete variable domain (other parts from reference TRBV5-6 and TRBJ2-2): DAGVTQSPTHLIKTRGQQVTLRCSPKSGHDTVSWYQQALGQGPQFIFQYYEEEERQRGNFPDRFSGHQFPNYSSELNVNALLLGDSALYLCASSLFAGTNTGELFFGEGSRLTVL.